A single sample gave rise to the 21 T cell receptor beta chains below, sequenced in a study of blood T cells in healthy people across ages (dated by TCRdb to the mid-2010s). The protocol used for the library was 5' RACE. For sequencing, an Illumina HiSeq 2500 was employed. A second PCR of roughly 6 to 11 cycles was run with a J-beta primer mix and a sample-barcoded 5' primer. The public reads were reanalyzed by TCRdb: fastp trimming at Q25, MiXCR alignment, in-frame beta chains only. Rows with a matching CDR3 protein are joined into one entry that keeps the most common DNA and genes. This sample lists about 290,000 distinct CDR3 sequences; roughly 26% were detected once. The ten largest make up about 30% of the sample. Sequenced: blood. Receptors originate from a woman in her seventies in good health.

This clonotype was counted only a few times. V and J are TRBV20-1 and TRBJ2-1; either TRBD1 or TRBD2 may supply D (5 bases each). This CDR3 contains 11 residues. The ends were cut back, 5 bases at V and 10 bases at J, with 12 bases in the middle. CDR1 is DFQATT and CDR2 is SNEGSKA in the germline V gene (reference sequence). The CDR3 DNA follows: TGCAGTGCTTACCGGGGCTCCGAGCAGTTCTTC. The encoded protein is CSAYRGSEQFF.

The gene calls are TRBV20-1 and TRBJ2-5; D perhaps matches TRBD2 (6 bases). V lost 6 bases and J 4 bases, leaving 21 bases between the germline ends. The germline gives CDR1 DFQATT, CDR2 SNEGSKA (reference sequence). The CDR3 spans 15 residues. CDR3 region: CSAPTRRGRGETQYF. CDR3 DNA sequence: TGCAGTGCCCCAACGAGGCGGGGCCGGGGAGAGACCCAGTACTTC.

The CDR3 sequence is CASSQAQGWSYEQYF. The CDR3 nucleotides read TGTGCCAGCAGCCAAGCGCAGGGTTGGTCCTACGAGCAGTACTTC. The gene calls are TRBV14 and TRBJ2-7; D is possibly TRBD1 (5 bases). V was shortened by 1 base and J by 1 base, with 11 bases between the two germline ends. Looked up from germline, CDR1 is SGHDN and CDR2 is FVKESK. This CDR3 region has 15 residues.

This rearrangement joins TRBV4-1 to TRBJ2-5; D is possibly TRBD1 (5 bases). V dropped 3 bases and J dropped 5 bases, with 19 bases sitting between them. Germline assignment: CDR1 MGHRA and CDR2 YSYEKL. The CDR3 runs 16 residues. CDR3 sequence reads: CASSQSQQGIKETQYF. CDR3 in DNA: TGCGCCAGCAGCCAGTCCCAGCAGGGCATAAAGGAGACCCAGTACTTC.

V usage is TRBV20-1 and J usage is TRBJ2-3; D gene uncertain. Germline CDR1 is DFQATT and CDR2 is SNEGSKA (reference sequence). V was trimmed by 5 bases and J by 4 bases, leaving 10 bases between them. The CDR3 extends over 12 amino acids. This CDR3 reads CSAEKGPDTQYF. CDR3 coding DNA: TGCAGTGCTGAGAAGGGCCCAGATACGCAGTATTTT.

There are a few counts of this clonotype. The genes are TRBV28 and TRBJ2-5; D is undetermined. This CDR3 contains 13 residues. In germline, CDR1 is MDHEN, CDR2 SYDVKM. The germline V and J ends were trimmed by 5 bases and 7 bases, with 14 bases remaining between them. DNA for the CDR3: TGTGCCAGCAGTCCGACATCCTACGGGACCCAGTACTTC. Protein sequence: CASSPTSYGTQYF.

The chain is built from TRBV20-1 and TRBJ1-2; D is unclear. V lost 2 bases and J lost 6, with 10 bases in between. Germline values: CDR1 DFQATT, CDR2 SNEGSKA (reference sequence). The CDR3 has 12 amino acids. The CDR3 DNA is TGCAGTGCTAGAAAGTGGCCCAATGGCTACACCTTC. Translation gives CSARKWPNGYTF.

A few counts support this clonotype. The chain carries TRBV4-2 and TRBJ2-5, with 7 bases identical to TRBD1. The J call could be wrong; TRBJ2-1 is a better fit for the DNA end. This CDR3 spans 12 amino acids. Germline V gene data show CDR1 as LGHNA and CDR2 as YNFKEQ. As DNA, the CDR3 is TGTGCCAGCATCGACAGGGTGGGTGAGCAGTTCTTC. Protein product: CASIDRVGEQFF.

This clonotype came up many times. V is TRBV12-3 or TRBV12-4 and J is TRBJ1-2, with a weak D call TRBD1 (5 bases). V was cut by 3 bases and J by 5 bases, with 7 bases left in between. This CDR3 contains 12 residues. CDR3 residues: CASSLGVYGYTF. CDR3 nucleotide sequence: TGTGCCAGCAGTTTGGGGGTGTATGGCTACACCTTC.

The table lists this clonotype with many counts. The J gene is TRBJ2-5, the V gene TRBV29-1, with D perhaps matching TRBD1 (5 bases). V dropped 7 bases and J dropped 1 base, with 7 bases sitting between them. CDR1 SQVTM and CDR2 ANQGSEA come from the germline V gene. The CDR3 consists of 11 residues. The CDR3 sequence is CSGGPQETQYF. As DNA, the CDR3 is TGCAGCGGGGGCCCCCAAGAGACCCAGTACTTC.

This clonotype was found a few times. The V and J genes are TRBV9 and TRBJ2-6; D remains ambiguous. V was shortened by 0 bases and J by 0 bases, with 10 bases between the two germline ends. CDR1 and CDR2 (germline): SGDLS, YYNGEE. The CDR3 length is 17 residues. The CDR3 nucleotides read TGTGCCAGCAGCGTAGAGGCGTTTAGCTCTGGGGCCAACGTCCTGACTTTC. Protein sequence: CASSVEAFSSGANVLTF.

This clonotype occurred a few times. This could be a read error, since a much larger clone is one nucleotide away. The chain recombines TRBV7-9 with TRBJ2-3; D remains ambiguous. V lost 6 bases to trimming and J lost 2 bases, with 3 bases between them. CDR1 and CDR2 from the germline V gene are SEHNR and FQNEAQ (reference sequence). CDR3 length: 11 residues. The CDR3 sequence: CASRYTDTQYF. The CDR3 DNA is TGTGCCAGCAGGTACACAGATACGCAGTATTTT.

CDR3 coding DNA: TGTGCCAGCAGTTTAAGGTCGCTGGGGGGGGAGCTGTTTTTT. Translating gives CASSLRSLGGELFF. The V gene is TRBV27, the J gene TRBJ2-2, with D unresolved. Germline V gene sequence: CDR1 MNHEY, CDR2 SMNVEV (reference sequence). Trimming removed 2 bases from V and 8 bases from J, with 12 bases in between. The CDR3 totals 14 residues.

The gene calls are TRBV28 and TRBJ2-5, with D perhaps TRBD1 or TRBD2 (5 bases each). Germline lookup yields CDR1 MDHEN and CDR2 SYDVKM. This CDR3 is 13 amino acids long. V lost 7 bases and J lost 1, with 10 bases in between. The CDR3 DNA follows: TGTGCCAGCATCGAGGGGCGCCAAGAGACCCAGTACTTC. As protein: CASIEGRQETQYF.

The rearrangement uses TRBV2 and TRBJ2-2; D might be TRBD2 (5 bases). The germline CDR1 and CDR2 sequences are SNHLY and FYNNEI. With 4 bases removed from V and 7 bases from J, the gap between germline ends came to 19 bases. The CDR3 sequence is 16 residues long. CDR3 loop: CASSVGLMNNHGELFF. CDR3 bases: TGTGCCAGCAGTGTTGGACTTATGAACAATCACGGGGAGCTGTTTTTT.

The chain carries TRBV20-1 and TRBJ2-6, with no clear D. This CDR3 is built from 16 residues. Looked up from germline, CDR1 is DFQATT and CDR2 is SNEGSKA (reference sequence). Trimming pared 0 bases from V and 1 base from J, leaving 10 bases between. The chain's CDR3 is CSAREDGRSGANVLTF. CDR3 bases: TGCAGTGCTAGAGAGGACGGGCGATCTGGGGCCAACGTCCTGACTTTC.

This chain links TRBV21-1 with TRBJ2-5; the D segment call TRBD2 is taken from the table without a DNA check. TRBV21-1 is designated a pseudogene. The CDR3 is 14 amino acids. CDR3 residues: CEFGAGGKGETQYF. The CDR3 nucleotides read TGTGAATTCGGGGCGGGAGGGAAGGGAGAGACCCAGTACTTC.

V and J are TRBV20-1 and TRBJ2-3; 9 nucleotides match TRBD2. The CDR3 sequence is 14 residues long. Germline-derived CDR1 and CDR2 are DFQATT and SNEGSKA (reference sequence). V shed 4 bases and J 2 bases; nucleotides not matched to a gene: 4. The chain's CDR3 is CSATGTSLTDTQYF. Written as DNA, the CDR3 is TGCAGTGCTACCGGGACTAGCCTCACAGATACGCAGTATTTT.

The chain combines TRBV28 with TRBJ1-1; D might be TRBD1 (5 bases). Germline CDR1 reads MDHEN; CDR2 reads SYDVKM. The germline V and J ends were trimmed by 6 bases and 1 base, with 12 bases remaining between them. The CDR3 contains 14 residues. Here the CDR3 reads CASSSGRRNTEAFF. In nucleotides, the CDR3 is TGTGCCAGCAGCTCAGGGCGGAGGAACACTGAAGCTTTCTTT.

This clonotype was detected only a few times. CDR3 sequence reads: CATATGDEKLFF. DNA of the CDR3: TGTGCCACCGCTACAGGGGATGAAAAACTGTTTTTT. V and J are TRBV27 and TRBJ1-4; 7 positions match TRBD1. This CDR3 comprises 12 residues. Trimming removed 10 bases from V and 6 bases from J; junction bases left unmatched: 5. CDR1 and CDR2 (germline): MNHEY, SMNVEV (reference sequence).

The sample holds a few counts of this clonotype. A junction boundary mismatches the germline segment, possibly from a read error. This chain connects TRBV5-1 to TRBJ2-5; D unresolved. Germline CDR1 and CDR2: SGHRS and YFSETQ. The CDR3 has 15 residues. The CDR3 here is CASSLTRVGQEAQYF. As DNA, the CDR3 is TGCGCCAGCAGCTTGACCCGAGTCGGCCAAGAGGCCCAGTACTTC.